Included here is one T cell receptor (beta chain) sequence, with context. TCRdb's table, derived via immunoSEQ multiplex PCR, lists solely in-frame clones and lacks some. The sample consists of around 39,000 clones, 80% to 95% of them appearing once. Deletions cut 4 bases from V and 2 bases from J, with 9 bases between. CDR3 size: 13 residues. The germline CDR1 and CDR2 sequences are SGHNT and YYREEE (reference sequence). This sample is part of a study of T cell changes during pregnancy in multiple sclerosis. The rearrangement joins TRBV5-4 to TRBJ1-2; D is possibly TRBD1 (6 bases). The sequences come from CD8+ T cells from peripheral blood mononuclear cells, collected before pregnancy. This clonotype was sampled from a female donor with multiple sclerosis, enrolled in a pregnancy study. CDR3 protein: CASSTDRNYGYTF. As DNA, the CDR3 is TGTGCCAGCAGCACGGACAGAAACTATGGCTACACCTTC.